This T cell receptor beta chain appears in the sequencing data of a study of T cell responses to AZD1222 COVID-19 vaccine. Worth noting for this clone: Its target is not known.

Generated by immunoSEQ multiplex PCR, the TCRdb table keeps only in-frame clones and is missing some. The data contain 90,000 to 150,000 clones, roughly 90% of them singletons. Study-level findings and limits: Donors were largely white British and mainly female; clonal diversity was possibly underestimated. Just a handful of AZD1222 recipients tested seropositive at baseline. In all cases, repertoires were sampled only after the peak T cell response.

The receptor was derived from an adult in good health. The sequencing used peripheral blood, collected on day 0 of AZD1222 vaccination.

The CDR3 reads CASSDKVSNQPQHF. In DNA form, the CDR3 reads TGTGCCAGCAGTGATAAGGTTAGCAATCAGCCCCAGCATTTT. This sequence joins TRBV6-1 and TRBJ1-5; no firm D call. CDR1 is MNHNS and CDR2 is SASEGT in the germline V gene. The V gene lost 3 bases and the J gene lost 0 bases, with 6 bases spanning the gap. This CDR3 has 14 residues.